A single T cell receptor (beta chain) is shown here with its context. The germline V gene has CDR1 MDHEN and CDR2 SYDVKM. With 4 bases removed from V and 8 bases from J, the gap between germline ends came to 34 bases. This CDR3 spans 20 amino acids. Priming with a constant-region primer yielded TCR beta cDNA from 400 to 550 ng total RNA. Three nested multiplex PCR rounds, a slightly modified ARM-PCR method, built the TCR beta libraries. The study ran its first two PCR rounds for approximately 11 cycles each, using TRBV1-TRBV30 forward primers and a C-beta reverse primer. Each CDR3 protein is one row after TCRdb ran MiXCR on the multiplex PCR reads. The sample has tens of thousands of distinct CDR3 sequences, about 70% seen once. The entry originates in a study of tumor-infiltrating lymphocytes in primary liver carcinoma. Scientists recovered RNA and DNA together from about 20-30 mg of unsorted bulk tissue. Surgical resection served as treatment for the primary liver carcinoma of these patients.

Sequencing was done on a sample of liver tumor tissue from sampling region 2. Subset described: tumor region T2, inferior pole. J is TRBJ2-3 and V is TRBV28; tentative D call: TRBD1 (6 bases). The receptor's source is a middle-aged man with primary liver carcinoma and hepatitis B virus infection. DNA of the CDR3: TGTGCCAGCAGTTCCAGGGACATCGAAAAGGGATTAACGGAAGGTCTTACGCAGTATTTT. Translation: CASSSRDIEKGLTEGLTQYF. Full variable domain (missing parts from reference TRBV28 and TRBJ2-3): DVKVTQSSRYLVKRTGEKVFLECVQDMDHENMFWYRQDPGLGLRLIYFSYDVKMKEKGDIPEGYSVSREKKERFSLILESASTNQTSMYLCASSSRDIEKGLTEGLTQYFGPGTRLTVL.